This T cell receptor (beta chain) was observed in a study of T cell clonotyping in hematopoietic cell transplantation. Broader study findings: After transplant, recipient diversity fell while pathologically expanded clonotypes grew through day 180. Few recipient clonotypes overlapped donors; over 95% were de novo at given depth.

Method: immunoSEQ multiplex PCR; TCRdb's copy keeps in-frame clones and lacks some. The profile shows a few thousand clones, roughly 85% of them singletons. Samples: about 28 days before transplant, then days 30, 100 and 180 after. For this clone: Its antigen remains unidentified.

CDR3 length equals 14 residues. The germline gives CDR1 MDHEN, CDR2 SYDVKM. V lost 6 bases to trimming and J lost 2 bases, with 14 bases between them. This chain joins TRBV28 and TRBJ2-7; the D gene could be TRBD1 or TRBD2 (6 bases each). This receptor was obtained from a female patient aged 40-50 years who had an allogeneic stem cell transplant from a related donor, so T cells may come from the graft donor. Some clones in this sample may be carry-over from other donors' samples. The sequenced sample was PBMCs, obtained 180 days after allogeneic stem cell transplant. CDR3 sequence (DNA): TGTGCCAGCAGCCTAGGGCGGGACACCTACGAGCAGTACTTC. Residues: CASSLGRDTYEQYF.